The present TCR beta chain was sequenced within a study of cytomegalovirus exposure and HLA in healthy donors. CDR3 length: 17 residues. Between the trimmed V and J ends, which lost 2 bases and 3 bases, there was a span of 17 bases. From germline, CDR1 is SGHRS and CDR2 YFSETQ. The PCR contained 60 Vbeta and 13 Jbeta primers. Sequencing was performed with immunoSEQ multiplex PCR; in TCRdb, only in-frame clones are kept and a portion is missing. The data hold roughly 680 clones, with around 49% observed a single time. The sequenced sample was PBMCs. The sequence came from a man aged 35-49 years in good health and CMV-seronegative. J is TRBJ1-4 and V is TRBV5-1, with a weak D call TRBD1 (5 bases). DNA for the CDR3: TGCGCCAGCAGCTTTAGACCCCGGGGGGGATCTAATGAAAAACTGTTTTTT. It encodes CASSFRPRGGSNEKLFF.